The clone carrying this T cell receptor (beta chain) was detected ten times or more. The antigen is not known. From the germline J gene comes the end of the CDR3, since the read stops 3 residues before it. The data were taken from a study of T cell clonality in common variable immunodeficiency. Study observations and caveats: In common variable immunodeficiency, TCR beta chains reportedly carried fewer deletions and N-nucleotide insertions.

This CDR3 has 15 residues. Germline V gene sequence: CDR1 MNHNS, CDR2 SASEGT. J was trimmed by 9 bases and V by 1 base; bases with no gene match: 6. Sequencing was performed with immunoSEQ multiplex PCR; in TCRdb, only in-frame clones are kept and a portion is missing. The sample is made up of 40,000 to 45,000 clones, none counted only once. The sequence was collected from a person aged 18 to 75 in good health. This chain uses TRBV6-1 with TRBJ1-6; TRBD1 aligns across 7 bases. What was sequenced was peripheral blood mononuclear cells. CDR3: CASSEGGDRASPLHF. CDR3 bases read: TGTGCCAGCAGTGAAGGGGGAGACAGGGCTTCACCC.